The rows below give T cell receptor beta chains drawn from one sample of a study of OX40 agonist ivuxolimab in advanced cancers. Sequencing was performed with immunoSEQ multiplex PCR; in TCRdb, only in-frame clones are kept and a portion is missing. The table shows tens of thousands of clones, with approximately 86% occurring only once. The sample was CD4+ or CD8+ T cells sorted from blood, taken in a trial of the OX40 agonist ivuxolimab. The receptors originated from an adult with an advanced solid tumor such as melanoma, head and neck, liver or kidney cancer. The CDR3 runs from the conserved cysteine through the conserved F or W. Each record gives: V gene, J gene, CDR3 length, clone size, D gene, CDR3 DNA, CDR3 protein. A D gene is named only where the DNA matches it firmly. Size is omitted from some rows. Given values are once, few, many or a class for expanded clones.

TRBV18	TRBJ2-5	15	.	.	TGTGCCAGCTCACCACTTGAGACCGTCCAAGAGACCCAGTACTTC	CASSPLETVQETQYF
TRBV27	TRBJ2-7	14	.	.	TGTGCCAGCAGTTTAAACCAGGCAACCTACGAGCAGTACTTC	CASSLNQATYEQYF
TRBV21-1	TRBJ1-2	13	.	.	TGTGCCAGCAGCAAGGGACAGAACTATGGCTACACCTTC	CASSKGQNYGYTF
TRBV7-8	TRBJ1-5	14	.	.	TGTGCCAGCAGCTTTACAGATAGCAATCAGCCCCAGCATTTT	CASSFTDSNQPQHF
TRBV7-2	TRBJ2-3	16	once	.	TGTGCCAGCAGCTTAGTCATGGGGCCGAGCACAGATACGCAGTATTTT	CASSLVMGPSTDTQYF
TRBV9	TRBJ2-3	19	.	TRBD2	TGTGCCAGCAGCGTTGGGAGGACTAGCGGGGGCCGGGGCACAGATACGCAGTATTTT	CASSVGRTSGGRGTDTQYF
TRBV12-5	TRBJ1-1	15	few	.	TGTGCTAGTGGTTTGGTAGGTACTCAAAGAGCTGAAGCTTTCTTT	CASGLVGTQRAEAFF
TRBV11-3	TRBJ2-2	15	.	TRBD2	TGTGCCAGCAGCTTTACTAGCGGGAACACCGGGGAGCTGTTTTTT	CASSFTSGNTGELFF
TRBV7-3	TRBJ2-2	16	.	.	TGTGCCAGCAGCTTAACAGGGGATTCCAACACCGGGGAGCTGTTTTTT	CASSLTGDSNTGELFF
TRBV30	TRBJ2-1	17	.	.	TGTGCCTGGAGTGCGGGAGAACGGGACAGAGTATACAATGAGCAGTTCTTC	CAWSAGERDRVYNEQFF
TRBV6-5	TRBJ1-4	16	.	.	TGTGCCAGCAGTTACTCCGGCGGAGTAATGGGTGAAAAACTGTTTTTT	CASSYSGGVMGEKLFF
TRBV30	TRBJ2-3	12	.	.	TGTGCCTGGAGTGTACAGGGTGATACGCAGTATTTT	CAWSVQGDTQYF
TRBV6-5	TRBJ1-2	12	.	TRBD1	TGTGCCACCAGAACAGGGGGCAGGGGCTACACCTTC	CATRTGGRGYTF
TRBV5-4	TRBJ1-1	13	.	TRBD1	TGTGCCAGCAGCTCGGACAGGGGTCGTGAAGCTTTCTTT	CASSSDRGREAFF
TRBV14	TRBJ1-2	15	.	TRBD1	TGTGCCAGCAGAGCCGGGACAGGGGGCGCAGGCGGCTACACCTTC	CASRAGTGGAGGYTF
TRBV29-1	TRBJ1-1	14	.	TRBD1	TGCAGCGTTGAAAAGGGGGCAGGGTACACTGAAGCTTCCTTT	CSVEKGAGYTEASF
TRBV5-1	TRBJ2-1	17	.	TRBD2	TGCGCCAGCAGATTCGCACAGGGACTAGCTGTTGCTGATGAGCAGTTCTTC	CASRFAQGLAVADEQFF
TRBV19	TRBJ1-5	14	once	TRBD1	TGTGCCAGTAGTAACCCACAGGGGGCTCAGCCCCAGCATTTT	CASSNPQGAQPQHF
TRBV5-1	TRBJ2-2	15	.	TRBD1	TGCGCCAGCAGCTGGGACAGACCATTAGCCGGGGAGCTGTTTTTT	CASSWDRPLAGELFF
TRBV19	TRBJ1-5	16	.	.	TGTGCCAGTAGTATTGCTGGCCGGGGGGGCAATCAGCCCCAGCATTTT	CASSIAGRGGNQPQHF
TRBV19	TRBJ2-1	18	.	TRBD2	TGTGCCAGTAGTAATAGGACTAGAGGCGGGAGGGCCTATGGTGAGCAGTTCTTC	CASSNRTRGGRAYGEQFF
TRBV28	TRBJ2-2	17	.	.	TGTGCCAGCAGTTTGGGTGTGGGACTCGTGACCACCGGGGAGCTGTTTTTT	CASSLGVGLVTTGELFF
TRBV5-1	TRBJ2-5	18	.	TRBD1	TGCGCCAGCAGCTCCAATAGGACAGGGATGGAATATAGAGAGACCCAGTACTTC	CASSSNRTGMEYRETQYF
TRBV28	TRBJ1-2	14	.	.	TGTGCCAGTCTTCACCAAACAGGGAGCTATGGCTACACCTTC	CASLHQTGSYGYTF
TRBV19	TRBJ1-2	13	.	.	TGTGCCAGTAGTCCCCGGGACTTCTATGGCTACACCTTC	CASSPRDFYGYTF
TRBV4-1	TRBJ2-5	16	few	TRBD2	TGCGCCAGCAGCCAACCACTAGCGGGAGGGGTCGAGACCCAGTACTTC	CASSQPLAGGVETQYF
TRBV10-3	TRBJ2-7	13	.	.	TGTGCCAATATGTCAGGCCCTTCCTACGAGCAGTACTTC	CANMSGPSYEQYF
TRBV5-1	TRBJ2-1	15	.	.	TGCGCCAGCAGCTTGGAGGGGTATGCTAGGAGTGAGCAGTTCTTC	CASSLEGYARSEQFF
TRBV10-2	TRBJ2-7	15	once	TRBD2	TGCGCCAGCACCACAGCGGGAGGACGTCACCACGAGCAGTACTTC	CASTTAGGRHHEQYF
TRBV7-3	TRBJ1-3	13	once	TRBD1	TGTGCCAGCAGCGCGGGACAGGGAAACACCATATATTTT	CASSAGQGNTIYF
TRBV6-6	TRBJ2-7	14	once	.	TGTGCCAGCAGTGCCCGGGATGCCACCTACGAGCAGTACTTC	CASSARDATYEQYF
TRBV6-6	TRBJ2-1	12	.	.	TGTGCCAGCAGTTACCCTACTAGTCGGCAGTTCTTC	CASSYPTSRQFF
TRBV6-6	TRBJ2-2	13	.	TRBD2	TGTGCCATACTAGCGGGAGCCACCGGGGAGCTGTTTTTT	CAILAGATGELFF
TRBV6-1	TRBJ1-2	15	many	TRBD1	TGTGCCAGCAGTGCCAGACAGGGGGTTAACTATGGCTACACCTTC	CASSARQGVNYGYTF
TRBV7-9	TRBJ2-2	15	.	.	TGTGCCAGCAGCTTAGACGGGAGTAAGGGCGGGGAGCTGTTTTTT	CASSLDGSKGGELFF
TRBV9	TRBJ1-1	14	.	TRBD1	TGTGCCAGCAGCCCACTGACAGGGAGGACTGAAGCTTTCTTT	CASSPLTGRTEAFF
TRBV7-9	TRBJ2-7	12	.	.	TGTGCCAGCAGCCCGGGCCGCTACGAGCAGTACTTC	CASSPGRYEQYF
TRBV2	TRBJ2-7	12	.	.	TGTGCCAGCAGTCGCCGGCCCTACGAGCAGTACTTC	CASSRRPYEQYF
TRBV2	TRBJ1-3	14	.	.	TGTGCCAGCAGTGGCGGGGGGCCTGGAAACACCATATATTTT	CASSGGGPGNTIYF
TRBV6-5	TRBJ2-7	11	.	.	TGTGCCAGCTCCCGACGGGACAAAATTATCTTC	CASSRRDKIIF
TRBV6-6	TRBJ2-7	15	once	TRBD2	TGTGCCAGCAGCCCTAGCGGGATAAGCTCCTACGAGCAGTACTTC	CASSPSGISSYEQYF
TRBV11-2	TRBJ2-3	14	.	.	TGTGCCAGCAGCTTGGTGCGAGGCCCGGGGGCGCAGTATTTT	CASSLVRGPGAQYF
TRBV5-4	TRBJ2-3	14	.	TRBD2	TGTGCCAGCAGCTATGGGACTACGTTAGATACGCAGTATTTT	CASSYGTTLDTQYF
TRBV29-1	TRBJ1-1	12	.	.	TGCAGCGTATATTCCGGGACCGCGGAAGCTTTCTTT	CSVYSGTAEAFF
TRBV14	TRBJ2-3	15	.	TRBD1	TGTGCCAGCAGCTATCCCGGGACAGGGACAGATACGCAGTATTTT	CASSYPGTGTDTQYF
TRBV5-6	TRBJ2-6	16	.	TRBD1	TGTGCCAGCAGCTTTAACAGGGGGCCTGGGGCCAACGTCCTGACTTTC	CASSFNRGPGANVLTF
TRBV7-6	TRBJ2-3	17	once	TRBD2	TGTGCCAGCAGCTCGGGGAGCGGGAGGGCCCTCACAGATACGCAGTATTTT	CASSSGSGRALTDTQYF
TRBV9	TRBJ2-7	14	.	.	TGTGCCAGCAGCGTAGACGTCAATTCCTACGAGCAGTACTTC	CASSVDVNSYEQYF
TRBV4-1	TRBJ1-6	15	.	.	TGCGCCAGCAGCCAAGTATGGGGTGGCAATTCACCCCTCCACTTT	CASSQVWGGNSPLHF
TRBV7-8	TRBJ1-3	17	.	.	TGTGCCAGCAGCCCGTACAGGGTTAGGCCCTCTGGAAACACCATATATTTT	CASSPYRVRPSGNTIYF
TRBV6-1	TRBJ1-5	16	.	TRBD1	TGTGCCAGCAGTGAGGCGCCACAGGGGACGAGATCGGCCCAGCATTTT	CASSEAPQGTRSAQHF
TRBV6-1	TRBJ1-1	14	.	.	TGTGCCAGCAGTTTTACTACAGGGAGTCCTGAAGCTTTCTTT	CASSFTTGSPEAFF
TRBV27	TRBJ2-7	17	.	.	TGTGCCAGCAGTTTATCTGGCGGTACACATCCCACCTACGAGCAGCACTTC	CASSLSGGTHPTYEQHF
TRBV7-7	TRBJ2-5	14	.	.	TGTGCTAGCAGCACTGGAGTGGGGTCGGAGACCCAGTACTTC	CASSTGVGSETQYF
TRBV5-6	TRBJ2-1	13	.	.	TGTGCCACCGGGACTCATTCCTACAATGAGCAGTTCTTC	CATGTHSYNEQFF